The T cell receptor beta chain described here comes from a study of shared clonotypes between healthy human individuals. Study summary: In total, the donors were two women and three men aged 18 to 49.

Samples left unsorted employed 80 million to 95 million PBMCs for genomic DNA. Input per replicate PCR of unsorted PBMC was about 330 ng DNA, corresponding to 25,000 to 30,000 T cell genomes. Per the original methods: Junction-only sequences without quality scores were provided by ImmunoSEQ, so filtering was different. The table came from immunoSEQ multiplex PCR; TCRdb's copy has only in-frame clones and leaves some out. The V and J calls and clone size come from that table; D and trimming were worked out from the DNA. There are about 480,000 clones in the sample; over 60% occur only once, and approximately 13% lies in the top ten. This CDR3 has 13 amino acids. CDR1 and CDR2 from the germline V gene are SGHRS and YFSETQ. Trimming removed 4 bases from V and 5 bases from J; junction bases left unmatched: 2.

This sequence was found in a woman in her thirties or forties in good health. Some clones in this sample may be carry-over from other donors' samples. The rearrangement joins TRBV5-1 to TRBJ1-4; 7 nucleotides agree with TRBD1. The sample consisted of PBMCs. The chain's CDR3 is CASSRGQNEKLFF. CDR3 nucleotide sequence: TGCGCCAGCAGCCGGGGACAGAATGAAAAACTGTTTTTT. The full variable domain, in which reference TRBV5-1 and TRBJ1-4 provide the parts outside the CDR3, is KAGVTQTPRYLIKTRGQQVTLSCSPISGHRSVSWYQQTPGQGLQFLFEYFSETQRNKGNFPGRFSGRQFSNSRSEMNVSTLELGDSALYLCASSRGQNEKLFFGSGTQLSVL.